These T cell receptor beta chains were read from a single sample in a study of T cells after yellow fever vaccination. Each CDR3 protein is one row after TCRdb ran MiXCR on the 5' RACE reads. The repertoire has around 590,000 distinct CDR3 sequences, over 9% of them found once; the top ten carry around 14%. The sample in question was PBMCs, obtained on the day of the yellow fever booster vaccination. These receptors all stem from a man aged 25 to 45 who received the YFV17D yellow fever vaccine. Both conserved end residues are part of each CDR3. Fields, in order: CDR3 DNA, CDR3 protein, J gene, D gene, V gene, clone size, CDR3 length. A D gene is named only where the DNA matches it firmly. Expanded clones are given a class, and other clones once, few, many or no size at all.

TGTGCCAGCACCCTCCGCTTACCCACAGCGGACGGTGAGAATGAGCAGTTCTTC,CASTLRLPTADGENEQFF,TRBJ2-1,NA,TRBV11-2,few,18
TGTGCCAGCAGTTACGTCGGAAGGGAAGATACGCAGTATTTT,CASSYVGREDTQYF,TRBJ2-3,NA,TRBV28,few,14
TGCAGCGCCCAAATGGGGGCGAACACCGGGGAGCTGTTTTTT,CSAQMGANTGELFF,TRBJ2-2,NA,TRBV29-1,few,14
TGTGCCATCAGTGAGTCGATAGGGAGTACGGACGAGCAGTACTTC,CAISESIGSTDEQYF,TRBJ2-7,NA,TRBV10-3,NA,15
TGTGCCAGCAGGCCTGCGAGCGGGCCCTCCTACGAGCAGTACTTC,CASRPASGPSYEQYF,TRBJ2-7,NA,TRBV27,NA,15
TGTGCCAGCAGTTACTCGGGCAGACGTAATGAAAAACTGTTTTTT,CASSYSGRRNEKLFF,TRBJ1-4,NA,TRBV6-5,NA,15
TGTGCCAGCAGTGAGTCTAGCGGGGCCCCCTACGAGCAGTACTTC,CASSESSGAPYEQYF,TRBJ2-7,TRBD2,TRBV6-4,NA,15
TGTGCCAGCAGTTTCGAAGCCTTTTCCTACAATGAGCAGTTCTTC,CASSFEAFSYNEQFF,TRBJ2-1,NA,TRBV12-3/TRBV12-4,few,15
TGCGCCAGCAGCCAAGATAGGTCGTATTCACCCCTCCACTTT,CASSQDRSYSPLHF,TRBJ1-6,NA,TRBV4-3,few,14
TGTGCCACCAGTGACCACGGACAGGGGGTATTTGATGAGCAGTTCTTC,CATSDHGQGVFDEQFF,TRBJ2-1,TRBD1,TRBV24-1,NA,16
TGTGCCAGCAGCTTCGCCAGCACAGATACGCAGTATTTT,CASSFASTDTQYF,TRBJ2-3,NA,TRBV7-8,many,13
TGTGCCCCTCGGGTGGGGACTAGCGGGAGGGGGACCTACAATGAGCAGTTCTTC,CAPRVGTSGRGTYNEQFF,TRBJ2-1,TRBD2,TRBV11-1,few,18
TGTGCTAGTGGTTTGGGAGAACTAGCGGGAGCTTTTTATGAGCAGTTCTTC,CASGLGELAGAFYEQFF,TRBJ2-1,TRBD2,TRBV12-5,many,17
TGCAGTGCTAGAGATGCTCAGCGGGAGTGGGAGACCCAGTACTTC,CSARDAQREWETQYF,TRBJ2-5,TRBD2,TRBV20-1,NA,15
TGCAGCGTTGTAGCGGGAGGCCCTATCGAGCAGTACTTC,CSVVAGGPIEQYF,TRBJ2-7,TRBD2,TRBV29-1,NA,13
TGTGCCAGCAGCTTAGAAGACGGATTGACCCAGTACTTC,CASSLEDGLTQYF,TRBJ2-5,NA,TRBV7-9,few,13
TGTGCCAGCAGCTTAGGGTGGAGCGGGAGGGCCGGGGAGCAGTTCTTC,CASSLGWSGRAGEQFF,TRBJ2-1,TRBD2,TRBV7-2,few,16
TGTGCCAGCAGCGGGCGACTAGCGGGACGCCACACCGGGGAGCTGTTTTTT,CASSGRLAGRHTGELFF,TRBJ2-2,TRBD2,TRBV7-8,few,17
TGTGCCAGCAGGACGGCAAGCTCCTACGAGCAGTACTTC,CASRTASSYEQYF,TRBJ2-7,NA,TRBV28,NA,13
TGTGCCAGCAGCCCTCCCCTAGCAATGGGTCCGACCCAGTACTTC,CASSPPLAMGPTQYF,TRBJ2-5,NA,TRBV6-1,NA,15
TGTGCCAGCAGATTAGTGCAGGCCGGGGAGCTGTTTTTT,CASRLVQAGELFF,TRBJ2-2,NA,TRBV7-6,NA,13
TGTGCCACCAGCAGTGGTGTGGAAGACCAAGAGACCCAGTACTTC,CATSSGVEDQETQYF,TRBJ2-5,NA,TRBV15,few,15
TGCGCCATCCCAGAGGGGGCTGAGCAGTTCTTC,CAIPEGAEQFF,TRBJ2-1,TRBD1,TRBV4-3,few,11
TGTGCCAGCGCTCGGTTGCAGGGGGCCCATCAGCCCCAGCATTTT,CASARLQGAHQPQHF,TRBJ1-5,NA,TRBV21-1,NA,15
TGTGCCAGCAGCCCTACTAGCGGGAGGCGGTGGAACAATGAGCAGTTCTTC,CASSPTSGRRWNNEQFF,TRBJ2-1,TRBD2,TRBV14,few,17
TGTGCCAGCAGCTCCCAGACAGGGCTCTTTGTCTACGAGCAGTACTTC,CASSSQTGLFVYEQYF,TRBJ2-7,TRBD1,TRBV5-6,many,16
TGTGCCACTTCAGGGGTCGCTAGCGGGAGCTACGAGCAGTACTTC,CATSGVASGSYEQYF,TRBJ2-7,TRBD2,TRBV7-9,NA,15
TGTGCCAGTAGTAACCAAGGGGGAGGGGAGCTGTTTTTT,CASSNQGGGELFF,TRBJ2-2,NA,TRBV19,few,13
TGTGCCTGGAGCTGGATGGCTAATGAAAAACTGTTTTTT,CAWSWMANEKLFF,TRBJ1-4,NA,TRBV30,few,13
TGCAGCGTGATACTAGAACACTCCGGAACCGGGGAGCTGTTTTTT,CSVILEHSGTGELFF,TRBJ2-2,NA,TRBV29-1,few,15
TGCAGTGCTATTGAGCGGGAGTTAAGAGATACGCAGTATTTT,CSAIERELRDTQYF,TRBJ2-3,TRBD2,TRBV20-1,few,14
TGCGCCAGCAGCCGCGGACAGGGGGCTCGCGAGCAGTACTTC,CASSRGQGAREQYF,TRBJ2-7,TRBD1,TRBV5-1,few,14
TGTGCCAGCAGCCCCTCTAGCGGGGGAGAGACCCAGTACTTC,CASSPSSGGETQYF,TRBJ2-5,TRBD2,TRBV7-3,NA,14
TGCAGTGCTCGCAGCCGGGTCCAGGCCTCCGGGGAGCTGTTTTTT,CSARSRVQASGELFF,TRBJ2-2,NA,TRBV20-1,NA,15
TGTGCCAGCAGCTTAGGAAATGGAGGGGAGACCCAGTACTTC,CASSLGNGGETQYF,TRBJ2-5,NA,TRBV7-2,NA,14
TGTGCCAGCAGCTGGGGACAGGGGAACTATGGCTACACCTTC,CASSWGQGNYGYTF,TRBJ1-2,TRBD1,TRBV5-6,few,14
TGCGCCAGCAGCCAGACCCCCAAAGAGCAGTTCTTC,CASSQTPKEQFF,TRBJ2-1,NA,TRBV4-1,few,12
TGTGCCAGCAGCGCAGAGGCAGCCACCGGGGAAGCTTTCTTT,CASSAEAATGEAFF,TRBJ1-1,NA,TRBV7-2,many,14
TGTGCCAGCAGCCAGGGGGGTAGCGGGAGAATAAATGAGCAGTTCTTC,CASSQGGSGRINEQFF,TRBJ2-1,TRBD2,TRBV7-2,many,16
TGTGCCAGTAAACAGAACACTGAAGCTTTCTTT,CASKQNTEAFF,TRBJ1-1,NA,TRBV12-3/TRBV12-4,once,11
TGTGCCAGCAGCGGACTAGGATATGAGCAGTTCTTC,CASSGLGYEQFF,TRBJ2-1,TRBD2,TRBV6-2/TRBV6-3,NA,12
TGCGCCAGCAGTGAGTGGGCTAGTTCCTACGAGCAGTACTTC,CASSEWASSYEQYF,TRBJ2-7,NA,TRBV10-2,few,14
TGTGCCAGCTCACCCTGGACTAGCGGGACACACAATGAGCAGTTCTTC,CASSPWTSGTHNEQFF,TRBJ2-1,TRBD2,TRBV18,NA,16
TGCGCCAGCAGTGAATTTACACAAGAGACCCAGTACTTC,CASSEFTQETQYF,TRBJ2-5,NA,TRBV10-2,NA,13
TGTGCCAGCAGCCAAGGTCCCCCACCTAATACAGGGAACTATGGTTACACCTTC,CASSQGPPPNTGNYGYTF,TRBJ1-2,NA,TRBV3-1,NA,18
TGTGCCAGCAGCCACCCCCGCCGGGAGACCACTCGCAATGAGCAGTTCTTC,CASSHPRRETTRNEQFF,TRBJ2-1,NA,TRBV9,few,17
TGTGCCAGCAGCGTAGACCGGGAGCGGGCTGAGCAGTTCTTC,CASSVDRERAEQFF,TRBJ2-1,NA,TRBV9,few,14
TGTGCCTTGGATGTCCCCAAGCTAGCGGGGAACTCCTACGAGCAGTACTTC,CALDVPKLAGNSYEQYF,TRBJ2-7,TRBD2,TRBV30,few,17
TGTGCCAGCAGTTCCCACAGGGGGCCTAAAGAGACCCAGTACTTC,CASSSHRGPKETQYF,TRBJ2-5,TRBD1,TRBV12-3/TRBV12-4,few,15